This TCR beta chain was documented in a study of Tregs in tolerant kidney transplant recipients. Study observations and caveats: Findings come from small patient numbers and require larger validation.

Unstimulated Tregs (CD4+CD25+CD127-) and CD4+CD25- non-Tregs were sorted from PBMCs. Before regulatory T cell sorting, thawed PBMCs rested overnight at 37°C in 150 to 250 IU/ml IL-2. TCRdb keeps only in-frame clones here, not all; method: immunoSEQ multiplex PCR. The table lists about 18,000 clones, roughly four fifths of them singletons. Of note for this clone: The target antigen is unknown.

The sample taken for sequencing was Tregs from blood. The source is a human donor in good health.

The CDR3 nucleotides read TGCGCCAGCAGCTTGCACGGCGGGAGGGCCGTAGTGTCCTACGAGCAGTACTTC. Protein: CASSLHGGRAVVSYEQYF. The chain is built from TRBV5-1 and TRBJ2-7; 9 bases are a match to TRBD2. J lost 1 base, V lost 1 base, and 12 bases had no gene match. This CDR3 region has 18 residues. Germline CDR1 SGHRS, CDR2 YFSETQ.